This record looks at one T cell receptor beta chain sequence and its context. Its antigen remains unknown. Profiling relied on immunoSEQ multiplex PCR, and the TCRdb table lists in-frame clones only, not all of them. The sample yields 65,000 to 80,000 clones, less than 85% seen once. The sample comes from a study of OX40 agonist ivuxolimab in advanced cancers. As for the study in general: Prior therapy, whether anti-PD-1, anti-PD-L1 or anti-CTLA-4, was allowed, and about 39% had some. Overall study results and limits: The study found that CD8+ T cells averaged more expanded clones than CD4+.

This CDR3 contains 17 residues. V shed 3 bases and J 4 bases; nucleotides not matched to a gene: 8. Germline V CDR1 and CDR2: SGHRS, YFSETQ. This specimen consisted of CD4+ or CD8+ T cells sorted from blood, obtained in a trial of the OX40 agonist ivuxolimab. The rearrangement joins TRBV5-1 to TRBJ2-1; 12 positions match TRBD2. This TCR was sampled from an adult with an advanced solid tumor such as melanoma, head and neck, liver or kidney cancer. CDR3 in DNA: TGCGCCAGCAGCTACACCGTACTAGCGGGAGGTTACAATGAGCAGTTCTTC. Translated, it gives CASSYTVLAGGYNEQFF.